The next 19 T cell receptor beta chains were all read from a single sample in a study of T-cell memory formation after mild COVID-19. TCRdb re-called the 5' RACE reads with MiXCR, one entry per CDR3 protein. The top ten clones hold 20% to 25% of a sample with a few hundred thousand distinct CDR3 sequences, approximately 16% of them seen once. The sample consisted of PBMCs or a T cell subset sorted from them (not recorded which). The origin of the receptors is a young man who had mild COVID-19 (a few samples of this study predate the infection). Cell type and time point are not known.

V usage is TRBV30 and J usage is TRBJ1-1; D unclear. CDR1 and CDR2 from the germline V gene are GTSNPN and SVGIG (reference sequence). The V end was cut by 2 bases, the J end by 0 bases, with 22 bases between. The CDR3 length is 18 residues. CDR3 sequence (DNA): TGTGCCTGGAGTCCCGTGGGATGGAATCTACATATGAACACTGAAGCTTTCTTT. It encodes CAWSPVGWNLHMNTEAFF.

The V call is TRBV29-1, the J call TRBJ1-2; TRBD1 agrees at 11 bases. V was clipped by 6 bases and J by 7 bases; unmatched bases: 10. The CDR3 consists of 14 residues. CDR1 and CDR2 (germline): SQVTM, ANQGSEA. The CDR3 nucleotides are TGCAGCGTCGAACCGGACAGGGGGCATTCTGGCTACACCTTC. This sequence encodes CSVEPDRGHSGYTF. Based on the CDR3 plus reference TRBV29-1 and TRBJ1-2, the full variable domain is SAVISQKPSRDICQRGTSLTIQCQVDSQVTMMFWYRQQPGQSLTLIATANQGSEATYESGFVIDKFPISRPNLTFSTLTVSNMSPEDSSIYLCSVEPDRGHSGYTFGSGTRLTVV.

Only a few counts were recorded for this clonotype. The CDR3 region is CASSPTEGTGELFF. The CDR3 DNA reads as TGTGCCAGCAGCCCCACAGAGGGGACCGGGGAGCTGTTTTTT. The V call is TRBV11-2, the J call TRBJ2-2; D is possibly TRBD1 or TRBD2 (5 bases each). From germline, CDR1 is SGHAT and CDR2 FQNNGV. The CDR3 loop spans 14 amino acids. The V gene lost 5 bases and the J gene lost 5 bases, with 12 bases spanning the gap.

The V and J genes are TRBV7-9 and TRBJ1-1; 7 bases match TRBD1. J was trimmed by 1 base and V by 3 bases; bases with no gene match: 8. Germline lookup yields CDR1 SEHNR and CDR2 FQNEAQ (reference sequence). CDR3 length: 16 residues. The CDR3 protein is CASSFWLTGANTEAFF. In DNA form, the CDR3 reads TGTGCCAGCAGCTTCTGGCTTACAGGGGCGAACACTGAAGCTTTCTTT.

V gene TRBV5-1 combines with J gene TRBJ2-6, with D possibly called TRBD1 or TRBD2 (5 bases each). The CDR3 spans 15 residues. Germline V gene data show CDR1 as SGHRS and CDR2 as YFSETQ. V gave up 0 bases and J gave up 4 bases, with 8 bases separating them. CDR3 protein: CASSLDGAGANVLTF. In DNA, the CDR3 is TGCGCCAGCAGCTTGGACGGGGCCGGGGCCAACGTCCTGACTTTC.

The chain joins TRBV11-2 to TRBJ2-1, with D perhaps matching TRBD1 or TRBD2 (5 bases each). The V end was cut by 5 bases, the J end by 2 bases, with 7 bases between. The V gene's germline CDR1 is SGHAT and CDR2 FQNNGV. This CDR3 spans 13 amino acids. The CDR3 DNA follows: TGTGCCAGCAGCAGGGACCCCTACAATGAGCAGTTCTTC. As protein: CASSRDPYNEQFF.

This clonotype has at least ten counts. The CDR3 loop is CSGKSGQGDGYTF. The CDR3 DNA reads TGCAGCGGAAAATCCGGACAGGGCGATGGCTACACCTTC. V and J are TRBV29-1 and TRBJ1-2, with 8 bases matching TRBD1. In germline, CDR1 is SQVTM, CDR2 ANQGSEA. The CDR3 has 13 residues. The J segment lost 6 bases and the V segment lost 7 bases, leaving 10 bases of the junction unmatched.

The J gene is TRBJ1-1, the V gene TRBV2; no reliable D call. This CDR3 has 13 residues. The germline V gene has CDR1 SNHLY and CDR2 FYNNEI. V lost 10 bases and J lost 1, with 13 bases in between. In DNA, the CDR3 is TGTGCCATCTACCTGCCCAGGAACACTGAAGCTTTCTTT. This encodes CAIYLPRNTEAFF.

Concerning this clonotype: Mismatch with germline at one junction end may stem from a read error. The CDR3 DNA reads TGTGCCAGCAGCCGGGACAGTAGCTCCAACAATGAGCAGTTCTTC. It codes for CASSRDSSSNNEQFF. The J gene is TRBJ2-1, the V gene TRBV7-2; 7 nucleotides agree with TRBD1. The CDR3 length is 15 residues. Germline lookup yields CDR1 SGHTA and CDR2 FQGNSA.

This clonotype was picked up a small number of times. The CDR3, as DNA: TGTGCCAGCAGCGAATACTTACAGGGCCGGAATTCACCCCTCCACTTT. Its protein product is CASSEYLQGRNSPLHF. V gene TRBV7-6 combines with J gene TRBJ1-6; TRBD1 is a possible D gene (6 bases). From germline, CDR1 is SGHVS and CDR2 FNYEAQ. With 5 bases removed from V and 7 bases from J, the gap between germline ends came to 18 bases. The CDR3 has 16 residues.

This clonotype was seen more than once but under ten times. V and J are TRBV7-2 and TRBJ1-5, with D possibly TRBD1 on 6 matching bases. Germline CDR1 is SGHTA and CDR2 is FQGNSA. CDR3 size: 13 residues. Trimming left V 5 bases short and J 7 bases short, with 12 bases between. CDR3 in DNA: TGTGCCAGCAGCACCAGGGGTAACCAGCCCCAGCATTTT. Protein sequence: CASSTRGNQPQHF.

This clonotype was detected a few times. The chain has TRBV20-1 and TRBJ1-3, with no clear D. Germline V CDR1 and CDR2: DFQATT, SNEGSKA (reference sequence). V lost 5 bases and J 1 base, leaving 12 bases between the germline ends. This CDR3 is built from 14 residues. The CDR3 is CSAQDSQSGNTIYF. The CDR3 coding sequence is TGCAGTGCTCAGGACTCACAATCTGGAAACACCATATATTTT.

This chain connects TRBV20-1 to TRBJ2-3; 9 bases match TRBD2. Germline CDR1 and CDR2: DFQATT and SNEGSKA (reference sequence). The V gene end was trimmed by 5 bases and the J gene end by 5 bases; junction bases not matched to a gene: 14. This CDR3 spans 16 amino acids. The chain's CDR3 is CSAAEISGGGVDTQYF. The CDR3 DNA sequence: TGCAGTGCTGCAGAGATAAGTGGCGGGGGGGTAGATACGCAGTATTTT.

The V call is TRBV6-6, the J call TRBJ2-3, with D possibly TRBD2 on 7 matching bases. The CDR3 spans 15 residues. CDR1 is MNHNY and CDR2 is SVGAGI in the germline V gene (reference sequence). The germline V and J ends were trimmed by 4 bases and 2 bases, with 13 bases remaining between them. The CDR3 reads CASSSGGRATDTQYF. DNA for the CDR3: TGTGCCAGCAGTTCGGGGGGCAGGGCCACAGATACGCAGTATTTT.

There are a few counts of this clonotype. The V and J genes are TRBV7-9 and TRBJ2-7; TRBD1 aligns across 9 bases. This CDR3 region has 14 residues. CDR1 is SEHNR, CDR2 FQNEAQ, per germline (reference sequence). With 4 bases clipped from V and 2 bases from J, the junction kept 3 bases outside the gene matches. The CDR3 spells CASSSRDRAYEQYF. The CDR3 DNA reads as TGTGCCAGCAGCTCAAGGGACAGGGCCTACGAGCAGTACTTC.

This clonotype was seen ten or more times. The chain links TRBV7-2 to TRBJ2-3; D is uncertain. The CDR3 is 12 residues long. The V end lost 5 bases, the J end lost 0 bases, and 3 bases lay between the germline ends. Germline CDR1 SGHTA, CDR2 FQGNSA. The CDR3 DNA follows: TGTGCCAGCAGCCAGAGCACAGATACGCAGTATTTT. This gives the protein CASSQSTDTQYF.

V gene TRBV5-1 combines with J gene TRBJ1-3; the D is unclear. V lost 0 bases to trimming and J lost 0 bases, with 13 bases between them. The germline gives CDR1 SGHRS, CDR2 YFSETQ. CDR3 length: 17 amino acids. CDR3 coding DNA: TGCGCCAGCAGCTTGGACGGCAGGACTTACTCTGGAAACACCATATATTTT. As protein: CASSLDGRTYSGNTIYF. Looking up the rest from reference TRBV5-1 and TRBJ1-3 gives the full variable domain: KAGVTQTPRYLIKTRGQQVTLSCSPISGHRSVSWYQQTPGQGLQFLFEYFSETQRNKGNFPGRFSGRQFSNSRSEMNVSTLELGDSALYLCASSLDGRTYSGNTIYFGEGSWLTVV.

The J gene is TRBJ1-2, the V gene TRBV19; D call uncertain. CDR3 size: 14 residues. V lost 6 bases and J lost 4, with 15 bases in between. Per the germline V gene, CDR1 is LNHDA and CDR2 is SQIVND (reference sequence). As DNA, the CDR3 is TGTGCCAGTAGCAACCCTAACCCCCTCTATGGCTACACCTTC. It translates to CASSNPNPLYGYTF.

This clonotype was counted a few times. The rearrangement links TRBV5-1 to TRBJ2-2; D possibly uses TRBD1 or TRBD2 (6 bases each). Germline CDR1 reads SGHRS; CDR2 reads YFSETQ. Trimming took off 0 bases at V and 4 bases at J, with 13 bases between the two ends. The CDR3 runs 16 residues. CDR3 in DNA: TGCGCCAGCAGCTTGGCCCCACAGGGAGGCACCGGGGAGCTGTTTTTT. Translated: CASSLAPQGGTGELFF.